The 20 T cell receptor beta chains presented below share a single source sample, sequenced in a study of Graves' ophthalmopathy and Graves' hyperthyroidism. Scientists amplified the TCR beta CDR3 regions from RNA transcripts. The library came from an HTBI-primed first-round RT-PCR and a second-round multiplex PCR. Each CDR3 protein is one row after TCRdb ran MiXCR on the multiplex PCR reads. Here the sample spans about 39,000 distinct CDR3 sequences, roughly 52% being singletons. Specimen: peripheral blood. These receptors were collected from an adult woman with stable Graves' hyperthyroidism.

The V call is TRBV7-9, the J call TRBJ2-7, with 10 bases matching TRBD1. CDR1 and CDR2 (germline): SEHNR, FQNEAQ (reference sequence). There are 16 residues in the CDR3. Germline trimming cut 2 bases from V and 0 bases from J; bases unmatched to any gene: 4. The CDR3 DNA reads TGTGCCAGCAGCTTAACCGGGACAGGGGCCTCCTACGAGCAGTACTTC. Its translation: CASSLTGTGASYEQYF.

The sample holds many counts of this clonotype. V and J are TRBV25-1 and TRBJ1-2, with D perhaps matching TRBD1 (6 bases). The CDR3 totals 15 residues. The V end was cut by 6 bases, the J end by 4 bases, with 18 bases between. CDR1 is MGHDK and CDR2 is SYGVNS in the germline V gene. The CDR3 region is CASSQPTGNSYGYTF. DNA of the CDR3: TGTGCCAGCAGCCAACCTACAGGGAATAGCTATGGCTACACCTTC.

This clonotype was seen repeatedly, ten times or more. The chain employs TRBV28 and TRBJ2-5; 7 bases line up with TRBD1. CDR1 is MDHEN and CDR2 is SYDVKM in the germline V gene. The CDR3 covers 14 residues. Trimming at V came to 3 bases and at J to 10 bases, leaving 11 bases not matched to a gene. CDR3 sequence reads: CASSLTGHLGDQYF. The CDR3 bases are TGTGCCAGCAGTTTGACAGGGCACCTTGGTGACCAGTACTTC.

A few counts support this clonotype. The chain joins TRBV10-1 to TRBJ2-2; D unclear. Deletions cut 4 bases from V and 2 bases from J, with 11 bases between. CDR1 WNHNN and CDR2 SYGVQD come from the germline V gene (reference sequence). CDR3 length: 15 amino acids. The CDR3 nucleotides read TGCGCCAGCAGTGGGCAAGGCCTTAACACCGGGGAGCTGTTTTTT. Its translation: CASSGQGLNTGELFF.

The chain uses TRBV5-1 and TRBJ2-1; 13 bases are a match to TRBD2. The CDR3 is made up of 14 amino acids. CDR1 is SGHRS and CDR2 is YFSETQ in the germline V gene. The junction had 1 base not matched to a gene; V was cut back by 6 bases and J by 4 bases. The CDR3 region has the DNA TGCGCCAGCACACTAGCGGGAGGGTACAATGAGCAGTTCTTC. Amino acid sequence: CASTLAGGYNEQFF.

This clonotype was counted many times. This chain links TRBV5-1 with TRBJ2-7, with D possibly TRBD1 on 6 matching bases. The CDR3 covers 15 residues. The germline V gene encodes CDR1 SGHRS and CDR2 YFSETQ. V was cut by 0 bases and J by 3 bases, with 13 bases left in between. The CDR3 DNA sequence: TGCGCCAGCAGCTTGGAGCTGGGGGCGGGCTACGAGCAGTACTTC. This translates into CASSLELGAGYEQYF.

The chain combines TRBV7-6 with TRBJ2-7; 10 positions match TRBD2. V was clipped by 0 bases and J by 5 bases; unmatched bases: 7. CDR1 and CDR2 (germline): SGHVS, FNYEAQ. The CDR3 covers 16 residues. CDR3 loop: CASSLASSGRRNEQYF. The CDR3 nucleotides are TGTGCCAGCAGCTTAGCGTCTAGCGGGAGAAGGAACGAGCAGTACTTC.

This clonotype has at least ten counts. The rearrangement joins TRBV7-3 to TRBJ2-2; D unresolved. Germline loops: CDR1 SGHTA, CDR2 FQGTGA. This CDR3 contains 14 residues. V was cut by 5 bases and J by 2 bases, with 9 bases left in between. CDR3 residues: CASSPTGNTGELFF. CDR3 nucleotide sequence: TGTGCCAGCAGCCCCACCGGTAACACCGGGGAGCTGTTTTTT.

This clonotype was found a few times. A single base separates this from a much larger clone, so it may be a read error. The gene calls are TRBV28 and TRBJ1-3, with unresolved D. The CDR3 is 13 amino acids. In germline, CDR1 is MDHEN, CDR2 SYDVKM. CDR3 residues: CAGSFNSGNTIYF. The CDR3 DNA reads as TGTGCCGGCAGTTTCAACTCTGGAAACACCATATATTTT. The full variable domain, its missing parts supplied by reference TRBV28 and TRBJ1-3, is DVKVTQSSRYLVKRTGEKVFLECVQDMDHENMFWYRQDPGLGLRLIYFSYDVKMKEKGDIPEGYSVSREKKERFSLILESASTNQTSMYLCAGSFNSGNTIYFGEGSWLTVV.

This clonotype has a count of ten or more. This clone may be a read error of a much larger clone one base away. V usage is TRBV5-1 and J usage is TRBJ1-1; D remains unclear. The germline CDR1 and CDR2 sequences are SGHRS and YFSETQ. V was cut by 1 base and J by 10 bases, with 14 bases left in between. This CDR3 contains 13 residues. The CDR3 here is CASSLLGLSGAFF. The DNA of the CDR3 is TGCGCCAGCAGCTTGTTAGGGCTTAGTGGAGCTTTCTTT.

The chain combines TRBV29-1 with TRBJ2-7, with D possibly matching TRBD1 (6 bases). Trimming shortened V by 8 bases and J by 7 bases, and 15 bases separated the two germline ends. This CDR3 spans 11 amino acids. CDR1 and CDR2 (germline): SQVTM, ANQGSEA. The CDR3 region is CSIAGTREQYF. The CDR3 nucleotides are TGCAGCATAGCCGGGACACGGGAGCAGTACTTC.

The rearrangement uses TRBV7-2 and TRBJ2-7; 11 bases are shared with TRBD2. Germline V gene sequence: CDR1 SGHTA, CDR2 FQGNSA. Trimming at V came to 5 bases and at J to 2 bases, leaving 5 bases not matched to a gene. The CDR3 has 15 residues. CDR3 in DNA: TGTGCCAGCAGCCGCCCGACTAGCGGGACCTACGAGCAGTACTTC. Translated, it gives CASSRPTSGTYEQYF.

CDR3 residues: CASRGTGRNEKLFF. Here the CDR3 DNA reads TGTGCCAGCAGGGGGACAGGGCGAAATGAAAAACTGTTTTTT. The rearrangement uses TRBV6-5 and TRBJ1-4; 9 bases map to TRBD1. Per germline, CDR1 MNHEY and CDR2 SVGAGI. CDR3 size: 14 residues. J gave up 5 bases and V 6 bases, and 4 bases lay outside the gene matches.

This clonotype showed up many times. The chain recombines TRBV19 with TRBJ1-1; 11 nucleotides agree with TRBD1. The CDR3 has 16 amino acids. Germline CDR1 is LNHDA and CDR2 is SQIVND (reference sequence). With 8 bases clipped from V and 3 bases from J, the junction kept 11 bases outside the gene matches. CDR3 region: CASRSFGQGADTEAFF. The CDR3 nucleotides read TGTGCCAGTCGGAGCTTTGGACAGGGGGCAGACACTGAAGCTTTCTTT.

This clonotype was detected many times. One junction end does not reproduce the germline sequence, and a read error may be involved. The chain joins TRBV6-6 to TRBJ1-1; 7 nucleotides match TRBD1. Germline V gene sequence: CDR1 MNHNY, CDR2 SVGAGI (reference sequence). This CDR3 has 15 residues. The CDR3 sequence: CASSHSGQRRYEAFF. The CDR3 region has the DNA TGTGCCAGCAGTCACTCGGGACAGCGACGATATGAAGCTTTCTTT.

This chain links TRBV29-1 with TRBJ1-5, with 7 bases that match TRBD1. CDR1 is SQVTM, CDR2 ANQGSEA, per germline. V trimming: 4 bases; J trimming: 0 bases; junction bases outside the gene matches: 3. This CDR3 has 14 amino acids. As DNA, the CDR3 is TGCAGCGTTGGGGGACAGCATAGCAATCAGCCCCAGCATTTT. Its translation: CSVGGQHSNQPQHF.

Worth noting for this clonotype: Germline and junction disagree at one end, which may indicate a read error. V and J are TRBV20-1 and TRBJ2-7, with 9 nucleotides matching TRBD2. Germline CDR1 is DFQATT and CDR2 is SNEGSKA (reference sequence). The CDR3 sequence is 18 residues long. CDR3 nucleotide sequence: TGCAGTGCTAGAGGGGCTTTAGGCGGGAGGGCTTTAAGGTACGAGCAGTGCTTC. It yields the protein CSARGALGGRALRYEQCF.

With regard to this clonotype: Germline and junction disagree at one end, which may indicate a read error. The genes are TRBV4-1 and TRBJ2-1; 11 bases are a match to TRBD2. The CDR3 is made up of 19 amino acids. Germline values: CDR1 MGHRA, CDR2 YSYEKL. The CDR3 region has the DNA TGTGCCAGCAGCCAAGATAGGCTAGCGGGAGGCCTCTCCTACAATGAGCAGTTCTTC. Amino acid sequence: CASSQDRLAGGLSYNEQFF.

The V and J genes are TRBV29-1 and TRBJ1-1; possibly TRBD1 for D (5 bases). Germline CDR1 SQVTM, CDR2 ANQGSEA. V lost 7 bases and J lost 1, with 19 bases in between. The CDR3 is 15 amino acids. CDR3 residues: CSAQGRGTENTEAFF. The CDR3 DNA is TGCAGCGCCCAAGGCCGGGGGACTGAGAACACTGAAGCTTTCTTT.

This clonotype was seen a handful of times. V and J are TRBV20-1 and TRBJ1-1; D ambiguous. The CDR3 runs 13 residues. The V gene's germline CDR1 is DFQATT and CDR2 SNEGSKA (reference sequence). Trimming took 7 bases from V and 2 from J, leaving 14 bases between them. The CDR3 bases are TGCAGTGTCAACCGGCTGGCCAACACTGAAGCTTTCTTT. Amino acids: CSVNRLANTEAFF.